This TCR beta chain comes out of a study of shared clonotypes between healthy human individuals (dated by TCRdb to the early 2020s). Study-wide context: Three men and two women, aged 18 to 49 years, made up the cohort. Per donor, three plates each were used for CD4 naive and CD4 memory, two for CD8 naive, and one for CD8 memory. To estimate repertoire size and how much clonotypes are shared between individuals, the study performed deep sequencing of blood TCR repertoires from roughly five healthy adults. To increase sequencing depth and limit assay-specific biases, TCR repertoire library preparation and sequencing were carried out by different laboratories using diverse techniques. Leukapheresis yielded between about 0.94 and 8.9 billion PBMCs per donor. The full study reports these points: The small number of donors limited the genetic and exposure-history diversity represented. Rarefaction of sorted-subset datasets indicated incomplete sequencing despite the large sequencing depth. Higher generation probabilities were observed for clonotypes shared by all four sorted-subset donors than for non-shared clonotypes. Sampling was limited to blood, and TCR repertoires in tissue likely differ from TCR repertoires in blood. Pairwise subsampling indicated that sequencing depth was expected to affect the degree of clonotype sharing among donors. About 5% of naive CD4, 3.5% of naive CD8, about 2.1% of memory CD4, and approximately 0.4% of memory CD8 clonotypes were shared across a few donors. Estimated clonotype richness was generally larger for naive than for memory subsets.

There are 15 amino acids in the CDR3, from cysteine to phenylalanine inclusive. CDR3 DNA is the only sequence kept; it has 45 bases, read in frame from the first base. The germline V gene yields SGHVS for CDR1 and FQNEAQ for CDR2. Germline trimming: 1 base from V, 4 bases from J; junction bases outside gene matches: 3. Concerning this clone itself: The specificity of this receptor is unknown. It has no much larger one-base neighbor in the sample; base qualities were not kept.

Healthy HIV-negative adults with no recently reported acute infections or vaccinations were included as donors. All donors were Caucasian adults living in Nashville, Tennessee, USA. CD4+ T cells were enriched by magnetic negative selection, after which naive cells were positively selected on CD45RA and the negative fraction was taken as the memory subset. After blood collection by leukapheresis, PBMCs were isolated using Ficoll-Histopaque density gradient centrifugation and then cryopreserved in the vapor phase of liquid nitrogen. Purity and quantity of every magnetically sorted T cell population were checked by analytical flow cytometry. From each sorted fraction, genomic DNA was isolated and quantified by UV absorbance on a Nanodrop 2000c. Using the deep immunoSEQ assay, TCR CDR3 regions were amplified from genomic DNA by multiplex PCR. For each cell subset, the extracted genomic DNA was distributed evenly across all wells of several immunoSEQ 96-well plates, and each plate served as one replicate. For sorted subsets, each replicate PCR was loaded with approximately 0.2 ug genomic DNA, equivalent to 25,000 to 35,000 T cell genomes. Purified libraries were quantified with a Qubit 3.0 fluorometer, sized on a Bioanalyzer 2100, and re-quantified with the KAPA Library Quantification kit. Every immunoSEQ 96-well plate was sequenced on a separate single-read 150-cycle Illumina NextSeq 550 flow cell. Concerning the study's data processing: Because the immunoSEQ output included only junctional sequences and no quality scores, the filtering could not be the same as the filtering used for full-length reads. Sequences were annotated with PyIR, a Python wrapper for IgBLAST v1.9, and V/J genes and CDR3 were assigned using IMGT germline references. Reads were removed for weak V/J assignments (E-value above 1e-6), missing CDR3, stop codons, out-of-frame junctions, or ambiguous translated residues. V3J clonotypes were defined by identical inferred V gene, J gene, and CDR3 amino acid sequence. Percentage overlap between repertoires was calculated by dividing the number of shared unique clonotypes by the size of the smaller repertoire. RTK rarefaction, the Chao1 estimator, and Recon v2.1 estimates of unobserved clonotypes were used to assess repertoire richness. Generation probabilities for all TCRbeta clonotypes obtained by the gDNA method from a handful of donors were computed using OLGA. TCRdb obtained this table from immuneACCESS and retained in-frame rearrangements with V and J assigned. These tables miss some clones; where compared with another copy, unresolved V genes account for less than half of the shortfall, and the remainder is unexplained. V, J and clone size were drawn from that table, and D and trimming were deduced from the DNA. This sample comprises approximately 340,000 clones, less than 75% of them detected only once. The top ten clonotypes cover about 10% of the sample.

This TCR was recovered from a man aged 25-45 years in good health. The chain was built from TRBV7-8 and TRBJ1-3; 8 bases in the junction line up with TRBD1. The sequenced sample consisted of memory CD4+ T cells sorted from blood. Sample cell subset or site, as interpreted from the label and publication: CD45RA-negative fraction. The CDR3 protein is CASSLGQGYGNTIYF. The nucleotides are TGTGCCAGCAGCTTAGGACAGGGGTACGGAAACACCATATATTTT. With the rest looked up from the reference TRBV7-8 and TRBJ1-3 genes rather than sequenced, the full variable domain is GAGVSQSPRYKVAKRGQDVALRCDPISGHVSLFWYQQALGQGPEFLTYFQNEAQLDKSGLPSDRFFAERPEGSVSTLKIQRTQQEDSAVYLCASSLGQGYGNTIYFGEGSWLTVV.